The T cell receptor (beta chain) described here comes from a study of regulatory T cells in long-lasting Graves disease (dated by TCRdb to the early 2020s). Looking at the study overall: Patients with newly diagnosed Graves' disease had been on antithyroid drugs for under 3 months. This study used TCR sequencing and RNA sequencing of peripheral blood to compare persistent Graves' disease patients against newly diagnosed Graves' disease patients. The study was registered as a clinical trial and conducted in China. TCR sequencing covered roughly 13 persistent and some 20 newly diagnosed Graves' disease patients, some 33 samples in total.

Reading the germline V gene (reference sequence) gives CDR1 SEHNR and CDR2 FQNEAQ. Reading from cysteine to phenylalanine, the CDR3 counts 15 amino acids. Only the CDR3 DNA is retained, 45 bases long and in frame from the first base. Study-level results and caveats: A larger number of public clonotypes was shared among persistent patients (about 2,700) than among newly diagnosed patients (around 890). Lower TCR Shannon entropy and fewer highly expanded clones were observed in persistent Graves' disease patients than in newly diagnosed patients, which suggested clonal expansion. Only the TCR beta chain was sequenced and analyzed. The small sample size was acknowledged by the authors as a limitation that may reduce accuracy. Persistent disease showed preferential use of TRBV28, TRBJ1-2 and TRBJ2-5, whereas newly diagnosed disease favored TRBV20-1 and TRBJ2-1. Because the primary lesion, thyroid tissue, could not be accessed, the study looked at peripheral blood alone.

The time point label on this specimen signifies: newly diagnosed GD, antithyroid drugs for less than 3 months. RNA was extracted from PBMCs in TRIzol for both TCR sequencing and RNA sequencing. The diagnosis of Graves' disease was made according to American Thyroid Association guidelines. The patients came from an endocrinology department in Xi'an, China. Each patient gave 7.5 to 10 milliliters of peripheral blood, collected in an EDTA anticoagulant tube. Ficoll Paque Plus density gradient separation was used to isolate PBMCs, and no further T cell sorting was done. An Agilent 2100 Bioanalyzer and agarose gel were used to assess RNA quality, and a NanoDrop 2000 was used to measure RNA concentration. Receptor libraries were prepared by multiplex PCR. Sequenced using an Illumina HiSeq 4000. iRepertoire HTBI primers and Arm-PCR amplification of CDR3 regions were used to construct TCR beta libraries. Before sequencing, the PCR products underwent gel purification. The original pipeline was this. Gene usage analysis of CDR3 amino acid clonotypes used the approximately 62 TRBV and about 14 TRBJ segments found across samples. COPE and FqMerger were used to merge filtered high-quality paired reads into contigs. Contigs were aligned with BLAST to IMGT TRBV, TRBD and TRBJ reference genes, and CDR3 was defined per IMGT. Clonotypes above 0.1% frequency were classified as highly expanded clones. Shannon entropy served as the measure of repertoire diversity, while the Gini coefficient captured V-J evenness. Public clonotypes were defined as clonotypes shared by more than one individual. TCRdb reworked the public reads: Q25 trimming with fastp, MiXCR clone assembly, productive beta chains retained. Records with the same CDR3 protein are collapsed into one entry carrying the most frequent genes and DNA. None of the V and J calls come from the authors' own analysis; TCRdb made them. This sample is represented by approximately 480,000 distinct CDR3 sequences; about a sixth of them were singletons. Together, the top ten hold 9% to 15% of the sample.

About this clonotype itself: Its antigen remains unidentified. This sequence is one base from a far larger clone and is likely a read error.

These data also formed part of another study, on T cells in Graves' hyperthyroidism and ophthalmopathy. As noted in the second study: Stable Graves' hyperthyroidism was defined as no progression to ophthalmopathy during 18 months of follow-up. The hyperthyroidism patients were between 18 and 65 years old and newly diagnosed, with a disease duration of less than 2 months. The study excluded patients with uncontrolled infections, other autoimmune diseases, pregnancy or lactation. Diagnoses relied on clinical symptoms, serum thyroxine and TRAb, thyroid ultrasound and orbital computed tomography. The first round of RT-PCR for the TCR CDR3 was performed with the HTBI primer set and the Qiagen OneStep RT-PCR kit. Blood samples also contained most of the expanded thyroid clonotypes (frequency above 0.001), which suggests that blood repertoires may reflect thyroid immune responses. A model built on a 13 V-J signature distinguished ophthalmopathy from stable hyperthyroidism, reaching about 89% sensitivity and about 81% specificity in cross-validation and 80%/75% in testing. During validation, the model predicted progression to ophthalmopathy a median of approximately 6 months ahead of onset, with just under 71% sensitivity and 72.22% specificity. A discovery cohort of around 100 patients, 43 with Graves' ophthalmopathy and 55 to 65 with stable Graves' hyperthyroidism, was used to find distinguishing TCR V-J signatures. Prospective prediction of ophthalmopathy was tested in an independent validation cohort of fewer than 20 hyperthyroidism patients and 15 to 17 patients who later progressed to ophthalmopathy. The 100 discovery patients were randomly split 7:3 into training and test sets. In roughly six Graves' hyperthyroidism patients, the study also compared T-cell repertoires from thyroid tissue with T-cell repertoires from blood. After blood sampling, hyperthyroidism patients were treated with methimazole at a starting dose of 30 mg daily, and ophthalmopathy patients were treated with high-dose intravenous methylprednisolone. Libraries were constructed in a second round of multiplex PCR, after which size selection and purification were performed. The libraries were sequenced on an Illumina HiSeq2000 using paired-end 100 bp reads. SOAPnuke was used to process the raw data, with reads discarded if the reads contained adapters or uncalled bases, had a mean Phred below 15, or lacked an exact constant-primer or identifier match. High-quality paired reads were merged with COPE v1.2.5, and unique nucleotide sequences were defined as clonotypes. Clonotypes were aligned to IMGT TRBV, TRBD and TRBJ reference segments using MiTCR v1.1. The analysis included only V-J combinations with a frequency above 0.0001, which together covered approximately 99% of the repertoires. A TCS score was defined as the ratio between F50 (clonal expansion) and ExV (chaos), using BLOSUM62-based TCRdist between CDR3 peptides within each V-J. Welch's t-statistics and random forest reduced some 510 V-J features to 13, which were used in a naive Bayes classifier (R e1071). No statistical method was used to set the sample size in advance, and investigators knew the group allocation. The paper describes TCR Vbeta CDR3 sequencing of about 140 peripheral blood samples, made up of about 41 ophthalmopathy patients, 70 to 75 hyperthyroidism patients and approximately 17 progressor patients.

This TCR was recovered from a man in his forties or fifties with Graves disease. Donor details come from another sample of the same person, matched by shared clones. This sequence uses TRBV7-9 and TRBJ2-5; the best D guess is TRBD1, with 6 bases matching. The material was peripheral blood mononuclear cells (PBMCs), obtained at new diagnosis, from a patient treated with antithyroid drugs. The encoded CDR3 is CAGSRENRDRETQYF. The sequenced DNA: TGTGCCGGCAGCCGCGAAAACAGGGATCGAGAGACCCAGTACTTC.